This is a list of T cell receptor beta chains from one sample in a study of shared clonotypes between healthy human individuals. The method was immunoSEQ multiplex PCR; TCRdb's version includes in-frame clones alone and lacks a portion of them. The sample records about 2 million clones, over 85% being singletons. Sequencing was done on a sample of naive CD8+ T cells sorted from blood. The receptors here all came from a man younger than 35 in good health. Both conserved end residues are part of each CDR3. The D gene is left open where the match is weak. Part of the rows lack a size; the others show once, few, many or a class for expanded clones.

v_call	j_call	clone_size	d_call	cdr3_aa	cdr3_nt
TRBV5-5	TRBJ2-1	.	TRBD2	CASSLVAGGYNEQFF	TGTGCCAGCAGCTTGGTTGCGGGAGGGTACAATGAGCAGTTCTTC
TRBV6-1	TRBJ2-1	.	.	CASSEATGRYNEQFF	TGTGCCAGCAGTGAAGCGACAGGGAGGTACAATGAGCAGTTCTTC
TRBV6-1	TRBJ1-2	.	TRBD1	CASSGLPGQDTNYGYTF	TGTGCCAGCAGTGGACTCCCGGGACAGGATACTAACTATGGCTACACCTTC
TRBV10-3	TRBJ2-7	.	.	CAISEPGQPTSSKYEQYF	TGTGCCATCAGTGAGCCAGGGCAACCTACGAGCAGTAAGTACGAGCAGTACTTC
TRBV27	TRBJ2-2	once	.	CASGFRGRTGELFF	TGTGCCAGCGGATTTAGGGGCCGCACCGGGGAGCTGTTTTTT
TRBV7-6	TRBJ2-7	.	.	CASSLGEDTYEQYF	TGTGCCAGCAGCTTAGGAGAGGATACCTACGAGCAGTACTTC
TRBV7-9	TRBJ2-7	.	.	CASNTGDKESEEQYF	TGTGCCAGCAATACGGGGGACAAGGAGTCGGAGGAGCAGTACTTC
TRBV4-1	TRBJ2-7	.	.	CASSQLRGSYEQYF	TGCGCCAGCAGCCAATTGAGGGGCTCCTACGAGCAGTACTTC
TRBV11-2	TRBJ2-5	.	.	CASSPGLDREETQYF	TGTGCCAGCAGTCCCGGATTGGACAGAGAAGAGACCCAGTACTTC
TRBV7-2	TRBJ2-5	.	TRBD2	CASSFLAGEDATGETQYF	TGTGCCAGCAGCTTTTTAGCGGGGGAGGACGCCACGGGAGAGACCCAGTACTTC
TRBV20-1	TRBJ2-1	once	.	CSAGTEQFF	TGCAGTGCGGGGACAGAGCAGTTCTTC
TRBV30	TRBJ1-6	few	.	CAWSVQGGSPLHF	TGTGCCTGGAGTGTTCAGGGTGGATCACCCCTCCACTTT
TRBV28	TRBJ2-4	.	TRBD1	CASTPTGWNIQYF	TGTGCCAGCACCCCGACAGGGTGGAACATTCAGTACTTC
TRBV13	TRBJ2-7	.	TRBD1	CASSTNTKGQTYEQYF	TGTGCCAGCAGCACCAATACCAAGGGACAGACCTACGAGCAGTACTTC
TRBV5-4	TRBJ2-5	.	.	CASTDVETQYF	TGTGCCAGCACAGACGTGGAGACCCAGTACTTC
TRBV9	TRBJ2-3	.	TRBD2	CASSSGLAGGRDTQYF	TGTGCCAGCAGCTCAGGACTAGCGGGGGGGCGAGATACGCAGTATTTT
TRBV5-4	TRBJ2-3	once	TRBD2	CASSPLAGGLSDTQYF	TGTGCCAGCAGCCCTCTAGCGGGAGGGTTGTCAGATACGCAGTATTTT
TRBV4-1	TRBJ1-2	once	.	CASSQDLTGYYGYTF	TGCGCCAGCAGCCAAGACTTGACAGGCTACTATGGCTACACCTTC
TRBV10-3	TRBJ2-3	.	.	CAISAAGEGGDTQYF	TGTGCCATCAGTGCGGCGGGAGAGGGGGGGGATACGCAGTATTTT
TRBV15	TRBJ2-2	.	TRBD1	CATSRDRQGAATGELFF	TGTGCCACCAGCAGAGATCGACAGGGGGCGGCCACCGGGGAGCTGTTTTTT
TRBV2	TRBJ2-1	once	.	CASSEEILEQFF	TGTGCCAGCAGTGAAGAGATCCTGGAGCAGTTCTTC
TRBV7-7	TRBJ2-1	.	TRBD2	CASSLLAGEGYNEQFF	TGTGCTAGCAGCTTACTAGCGGGAGAGGGCTACAATGAGCAGTTCTTC
TRBV30	TRBJ1-1	.	.	CAWSERQAEAFF	TGTGCCTGGAGTGAACGACAAGCTGAAGCTTTCTTT
TRBV30	TRBJ2-3	.	.	CAWSGESEGSTDTQYF	TGTGCCTGGAGTGGGGAGAGCGAGGGCAGCACAGATACGCAGTATTTT
TRBV19	TRBJ2-7	.	TRBD1	CASSTDREDEQYF	TGTGCCAGTAGTACTGACAGGGAAGACGAGCAGTACTTC
TRBV7-2	TRBJ1-4	.	.	CASSPGGGLGEKLFF	TGTGCCAGCAGCCCCGGAGGAGGGCTTGGAGAAAAACTGTTTTTT
TRBV7-9	TRBJ2-7	.	.	CASSLAGGPSEQYF	TGTGCCAGCAGCTTAGCGGGGGGGCCGAGCGAGCAGTACTTC
TRBV21-1	TRBJ2-7	.	.	CASSLRETWGPYEQYF	TGTGCCAGCAGCTTGAGGGAGACGTGGGGACCCTACGAGCAGTACTTC
TRBV7-9	TRBJ2-7	.	TRBD1	CASSAGQGARYEQYF	TGTGCCAGCAGCGCTGGACAGGGGGCGCGGTACGAGCAGTACTTC
TRBV2	TRBJ2-2	.	.	CASSEALQGLNTGELFF	TGTGCCAGCAGTGAAGCGCTTCAGGGACTGAACACCGGGGAGCTGTTTTTT
TRBV7-6	TRBJ2-7	.	.	CASSQDGGSSYEQYF	TGTGCCAGCAGCCAGGACGGGGGAAGCTCCTACGAGCAGTACTTC
TRBV9	TRBJ2-2	.	TRBD1	CASSALQGAITGELFF	TGTGCCAGCAGCGCCCTACAGGGGGCGATCACCGGGGAGCTGTTTTTT
TRBV4-3	TRBJ1-4	once	.	CASSQARQALGEKLFF	TGCGCCAGCAGCCAGGCCAGACAGGCACTCGGTGAAAAACTGTTTTTT
TRBV11-1	TRBJ2-7	.	.	CASSFRGYEQYF	TGTGCCAGCAGCTTCAGGGGCTACGAGCAGTACTTC
TRBV18	TRBJ2-7	once	TRBD1	CASSPTGLLYEQYF	TGTGCCAGCTCACCGACAGGGTTGCTCTACGAGCAGTACTTC
TRBV2	TRBJ2-1	.	.	CARLSQRNEQFF	TGTGCCAGACTAAGTCAGAGGAATGAGCAGTTCTTC
TRBV4-1	TRBJ2-3	.	.	CASSLQSTDTQYF	TGCGCCAGCAGCCTCCAGTCCACAGATACGCAGTATTTT
TRBV4-3	TRBJ2-1	.	.	CASSQDGEAGPYNEQFF	TGCGCCAGCAGCCAAGATGGCGAGGCGGGACCCTACAATGAGCAGTTCTTC
TRBV10-3	TRBJ1-4	once	.	CAISTGEKLFF	TGTGCCATCAGTACAGGGGAAAAACTGTTTTTT
TRBV10-3	TRBJ1-2	.	.	CAISESPWGGYGYTF	TGTGCCATCAGTGAGTCACCCTGGGGAGGCTATGGCTACACCTTC
TRBV27	TRBJ2-1	once	TRBD2	CASTPGTSGGSEQFF	TGTGCCAGCACCCCGGGGACTAGCGGGGGTAGCGAGCAGTTCTTC
TRBV10-1	TRBJ2-7	.	TRBD1	CASTPPGGQGGSEYEQYF	TGCGCCAGCACCCCCCCCGGAGGACAGGGTGGTTCAGAGTACGAGCAGTACTTC
TRBV5-6	TRBJ1-2	once	TRBD1	CASSLAWTGYYGYTF	TGTGCCAGCAGCTTGGCGTGGACAGGATACTATGGCTACACCTTC
TRBV19	TRBJ2-6	once	TRBD1	CASCPGAGTAISGANVLTF	TGTGCCAGTTGCCCTGGAGCCGGGACAGCCATTTCTGGGGCCAACGTCCTGACTTTC
TRBV7-9	TRBJ2-3	.	.	CASSTTDTDTQYF	TGTGCCAGCAGCACGACAGACACAGATACGCAGTATTTT
TRBV7-6	TRBJ2-7	.	.	CASSLWGENYEQYF	TGTGCCAGCAGCTTATGGGGAGAAAACTACGAGCAGTACTTC
TRBV9	TRBJ1-1	.	.	CASSETGTAEAFF	TGTGCCAGCAGCGAAACAGGGACGGCTGAAGCTTTCTTT
TRBV6-6	TRBJ1-5	.	.	CASSRISNQPQHF	TGTGCCAGCAGCCGTATAAGCAATCAGCCCCAGCATTTT
TRBV18	TRBJ2-7	.	TRBD2	CASSSPSGRLYEQYF	TGTGCCAGCTCATCGCCTAGCGGGAGACTCTACGAGCAGTACTTC
TRBV2	TRBJ2-2	.	.	CARSGSTGELFF	TGTGCCAGGTCTGGAAGCACCGGGGAGCTGTTTTTT
TRBV13	TRBJ1-1	.	TRBD1	CASSPDRGYTEAFF	TGTGCCAGCAGCCCAGACAGGGGGTACACTGAAGCTTTCTTT
TRBV6-1	TRBJ2-5	.	.	CASSELETQYF	TGTGCCAGCAGTGAACTGGAGACCCAGTACTTC
TRBV5-1	TRBJ1-1	.	.	CASSLDSAEAFF	TGCGCCAGCAGCTTGGATTCAGCCGAAGCTTTCTTT
TRBV19	TRBJ1-1	.	.	CASSISKRNTEAFF	TGTGCCAGTAGTATTTCCAAAAGGAACACTGAAGCTTTCTTT
TRBV10-1	TRBJ2-1	.	.	CASSEPGQNEQFF	TGCGCCAGCAGTGAGCCCGGCCAAAATGAGCAGTTCTTC
TRBV5-4	TRBJ1-6	.	.	CASSPGLLNNSPLHF	TGTGCCAGCAGCCCGGGCCTTCTCAATAATTCACCCCTCCACTTT
TRBV27	TRBJ2-7	.	.	CASSLNRVPLVYEQYF	TGTGCCAGCAGTTTAAACAGGGTTCCCCTCGTCTACGAGCAGTACTTC